This T cell receptor beta chain was retrieved from a study of neurological immune-mediated disorders (dated by TCRdb to the late 2010s). The study in broad terms: Among the approximately 35 multiple sclerosis patients, relapsing-remitting MS accounted for around 31 and secondary progressive MS accounted for 3. The 106 TCR-beta libraries covered PBMC samples along with longitudinal samples, technical triplicates, and paired sorted CD4+ and CD8+ T-cell subsets. Of the approximately 68 subjects in the cohort, about 14 were HAM/TSP patients, approximately 35 were multiple sclerosis patients, and about 20 were healthy controls. The study compared peripheral blood TCR-beta repertoires of HTLV-I-associated myelopathy (HAM/TSP) patients, multiple sclerosis patients and healthy controls using UMI-based sequencing.

The CDR3 covers 16 residues, taking in both the cysteine and the phenylalanine. The DNA shown is the 48-base CDR3, in frame from base 1. This clonotype was found many times. This clone's antigen is unknown. Base qualities are missing; no much larger clone stands one base away. The full study reports these points: In phylogenetic analysis, the repertoires of 18 of 34 MS patients grouped into a cluster of related CDR3 sequences, which suggests a possible signature at the repertoire level. TCR clonal expansion was highest in HAM/TSP patients and lowest in MS patients, with MS patients falling below even healthy controls. No identical CDR3 amino acid sequences were found to be shared among expanded clones across subjects, suggesting that TCR-beta repertoires were private in all groups. No clinical or MRI features were associated with the MS cluster, and the authors said that larger cohorts are needed.

Unsorted PBMC libraries were generated from 2 million PBMCs stored in RNAlater at -80 °C until RNA extraction. Multiple sclerosis patients were enrolled in a US clinical protocol evaluating disease progression by magnetic resonance imaging. PBMCs were separated from peripheral blood using Ficoll-Hypaque density gradient centrifugation and then cryopreserved in liquid nitrogen. cDNA synthesis used template-switch 5'RACE with a primer carrying a 10-nucleotide random unique molecular identifier tagging each TCR transcript. Over 170 million TCR-beta sequences, covering 15-18 subjects, were produced in each sequencing run. The RNeasy kit was used for extraction of total RNA. The KAPA Real-time Library Amplification kit was used to amplify TCR-beta VDJ regions with primers targeting the TCR constant region and the 5'RACE anchor. Sample indexes and Illumina adaptors were added in a first PCR, and a second PCR then increased library yield. After purification with Ampure beads, the TCR product of roughly 650 bp was size-selected on a 2% E-gel SizeSelection system. Before pooling, library quality was checked on a Bioanalyzer, concentration was measured with Qubit, and libraries were quantified with the Kapa Library Quantification kit. An Illumina HiSeq 2500 was used to sequence the libraries paired-end at 2 x 150 bp. To increase sequence diversity, roughly 24-31% phiX was spiked into each library pool. The authors' pipeline ran thus. Quality-filtered reads were processed with the UMI-based MiGEC pipeline, and over 90% of raw TCR sequences were removed by the MiGEC pipeline during error correction. VDJ genes were aligned to IMGT germline references, and each clonotype was defined by a unique CDR3 amino acid sequence together with V-J genes. Clonal expansion, Shannon diversity, and CDR3 relatedness (CalcPairwiseDistances, ClusterSamples) were evaluated with VDJtools, and phylogenetic trees were built with CLCbio workbench. Using coefficient-of-variation modelling across technical triplicates, the study counted a clone as expanded if it had at least 8 unique UMIs. TCRdb's own reprocessing of the public reads used fastp at Q25 and MiXCR and kept productive beta chains. Each entry is one CDR3 protein sequence, shown with its most common DNA and genes. The V and J calls reflect TCRdb's pipeline rather than the authors' work. The sample profile shows 65,000 to 80,000 distinct CDR3 sequences; about 5.1% of them were found once. The top ten constitute 2% to 2.5% of the sample.

The origin of this receptor is a woman aged 70-85 years with multiple sclerosis. The sample comprised PBMCs. The receptor chain draws on TRBV21-1 and TRBJ2-4; TRBD2 is the table's D call, not checked against the DNA. TRBV21-1 is noted as a pseudogene. This receptor carries the CDR3 CASSKLAILAKNIQYF. The DNA sequence is TGTGCCAGCAGCAAGCTAGCGATTCTAGCCAAAAACATTCAGTACTTC.